This T cell receptor beta chain was sequenced during a study of blood T cell repertoires in COVID-19. The wider study: Sites in the United States, Italy and Spain provided acute and convalescent COVID-19 samples. From T cells, B-cell-depleted T cells, or PBMCs came the material, which was cDNA or gDNA.

Authors' processing steps: Using reference gene primer amplification, nucleated cell counts were estimated. Here immunoSEQ multiplex PCR was the method, and the copy in TCRdb shows in-frame clones only, minus some. V and J calls and clone size come straight from that table; D and trimming were deduced from the DNA. The sample yields around 300,000 clones, about nine tenths seen once. CDR3 size: 16 residues. Germline-derived CDR1 and CDR2 are ENHRY and SYGVKD. V was shortened by 0 bases and J by 8 bases, with 19 bases between the two germline ends. The chain recombines TRBV10-3 with TRBJ1-2; D unresolved. This clonotype was sampled from a man in his fifties with acute or convalescent COVID-19. Sample: peripheral blood. The CDR3 protein is CAISESSLPGGHGYTF. The CDR3 DNA sequence: TGTGCCATCAGTGAGTCTTCTCTCCCAGGCGGGCACGGCTACACCTTC.